This T cell receptor (beta chain) was sequenced in a study of cytomegalovirus exposure and HLA in healthy donors. Amplification used 60 Vbeta primers and 13 Jbeta primers. Sequenced by immunoSEQ multiplex PCR; TCRdb stores in-frame clones only, minus some. The sample yields about 140,000 clones, around 82% seen once. Study-wide results and caveats: In a later analysis, at a false discovery rate of 0.05, 16,951 TCR beta sequences were associated with HLA alleles. The listing of roughly 160 TCR beta chains classed them as cytomegalovirus-associated.

As for this clone: Its antigen is unknown.

The CDR3 sequence is 13 residues long. Trimming removed 7 bases from V and 11 bases from J; junction bases left unmatched: 8. The germline gives CDR1 SNHLY, CDR2 FYNNEI. The sample comprised PBMCs. This chain joins TRBV2 and TRBJ2-1; the match to TRBD1 covers 10 bases. This TCR was recovered from a female donor in good health and CMV-seronegative. CDR3 DNA: TGTGCCAGCACAGGACAGGGGGTAGGTAAGCAGTTCTTC. It specifies CASTGQGVGKQFF.